The clone carrying this T cell receptor beta chain was detected a few times. The data derive from a study of blood T cell repertoires in COVID-19. As for the study in general: PBMCs, B-cell-depleted T cells, or T cells were the source of the cDNA or gDNA that made up the material.

Germline V lookup: CDR1 KGHSH, CDR2 LQKENI. J lost 7 bases, V lost 0 bases, and 3 bases had no gene match. The CDR3 totals 15 residues. Per the original methods: Reference gene primer amplification gave estimated nucleated cell counts. The assay was immunoSEQ multiplex PCR, and TCRdb's table has in-frame clones only and misses some. The V and J calls and clone size come from that table; D and trimming were worked out from the DNA. The profile shows almost 200,000 clones, about 85% of them singletons. Seattle patients were enrolled during active infection and followed longitudinally. The receptor was derived from a man between 60 and 75 years old with COVID-19, enrolled during active disease. The sample comprised peripheral blood. J is TRBJ1-5 and V is TRBV18; 10 positions match TRBD1. DNA for the CDR3: TGTGCCAGCTCACCACCGTCGGACAGGGGGCAGCCCCAGCATTTT. It translates to CASSPPSDRGQPQHF. Full variable domain (remainder filled in from reference TRBV18 and TRBJ1-5): NAGVMQNPRHLVRRRGQEARLRCSPMKGHSHVYWYRQLPEEGLKFMVYLQKENIIDESGMPKERFSAEFPKEGPSILRIQQVVRGDSAAYFCASSPPSDRGQPQHFGDGTRLSIL.